The 2 T cell receptor beta chains presented below share a single source sample, sequenced in a study of beta chain features in type 1 diabetes. All of the isolated RNA was reverse transcribed, so expressed TCRB transcripts were sequenced. Using immunoSEQ multiplex PCR, the repertoire was profiled, and TCRdb retains in-frame clones only, with some absent. The profile shows hundreds of thousands of clones, 9.5% to 11% of them singletons. Input material: naive CD4+ T cells from blood. The origin of the receptors is a woman aged 25-40 years in good health.

This clone has more than one count but fewer than ten. The gene calls are TRBV29-1 and TRBJ2-7, with 7 bases lining up with TRBD1. CDR1 SQVTM and CDR2 ANQGSEA come from the germline V gene. V was clipped by 3 bases and J by 3 bases; unmatched bases: 5. There are 13 residues in the CDR3. CDR3 in amino acids: CSVDGDSGYEQYF. CDR3 coding DNA: TGCAGCGTTGACGGGGACAGTGGCTACGAGCAGTACTTC.

This clone was detected only once. The rearrangement joins TRBV27 to TRBJ2-1, with 10 bases that match TRBD2. V shed 4 bases and J 3 bases; nucleotides not matched to a gene: 6. Germline CDR1 reads MNHEY; CDR2 reads SMNVEV (reference sequence). The CDR3 contains 16 residues. The CDR3: CASSSEAGGSYNEQFF. CDR3 nucleotide sequence: TGTGCCAGCAGTTCCGAAGCGGGAGGGAGCTACAATGAGCAGTTCTTC.